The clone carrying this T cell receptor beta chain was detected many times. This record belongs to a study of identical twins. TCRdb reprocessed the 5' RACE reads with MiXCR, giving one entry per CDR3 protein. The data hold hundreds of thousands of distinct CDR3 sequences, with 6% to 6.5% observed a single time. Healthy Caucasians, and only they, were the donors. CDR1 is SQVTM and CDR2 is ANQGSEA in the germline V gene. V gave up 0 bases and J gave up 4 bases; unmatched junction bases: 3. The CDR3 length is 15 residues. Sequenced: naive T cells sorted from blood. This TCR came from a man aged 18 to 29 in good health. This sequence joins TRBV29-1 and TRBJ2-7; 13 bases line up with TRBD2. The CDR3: CSVEEPTSGRYEQYF. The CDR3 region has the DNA TGCAGCGTTGAAGAACCGACTAGCGGGAGGTACGAGCAGTACTTC.